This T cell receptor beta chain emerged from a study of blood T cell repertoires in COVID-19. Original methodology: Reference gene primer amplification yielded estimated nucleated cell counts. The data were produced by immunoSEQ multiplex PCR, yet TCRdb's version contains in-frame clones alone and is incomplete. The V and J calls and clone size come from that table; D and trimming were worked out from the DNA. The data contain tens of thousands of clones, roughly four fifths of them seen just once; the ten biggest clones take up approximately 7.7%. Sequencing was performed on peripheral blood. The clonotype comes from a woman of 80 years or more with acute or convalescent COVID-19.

CDR3 DNA sequence: TGTGCCAGCAGCGCTATGGGACTAGCGGGAGTTGAGCAGTTCTTC. Residues: CASSAMGLAGVEQFF. V gene TRBV6-5 combines with J gene TRBJ2-1; 14 bases fit TRBD2. This CDR3 is 15 amino acids long. The germline V gene encodes CDR1 MNHEY and CDR2 SVGAGI. The junction had 7 bases not matched to a gene; V was cut back by 6 bases and J by 9 bases.